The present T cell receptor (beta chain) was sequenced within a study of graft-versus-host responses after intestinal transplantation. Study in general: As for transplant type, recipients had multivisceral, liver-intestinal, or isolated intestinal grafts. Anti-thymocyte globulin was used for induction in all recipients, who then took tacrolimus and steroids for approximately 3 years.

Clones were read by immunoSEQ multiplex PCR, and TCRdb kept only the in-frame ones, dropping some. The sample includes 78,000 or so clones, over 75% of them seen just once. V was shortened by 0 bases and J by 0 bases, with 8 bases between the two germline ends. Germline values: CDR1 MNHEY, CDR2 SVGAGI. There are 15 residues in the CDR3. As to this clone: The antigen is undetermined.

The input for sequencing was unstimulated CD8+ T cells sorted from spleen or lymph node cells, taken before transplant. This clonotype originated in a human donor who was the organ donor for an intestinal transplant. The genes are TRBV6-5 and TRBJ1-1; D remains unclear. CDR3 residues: CASSYSSGMNTEAFF. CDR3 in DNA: TGTGCCAGCAGTTACTCGAGCGGCATGAACACTGAAGCTTTCTTT.